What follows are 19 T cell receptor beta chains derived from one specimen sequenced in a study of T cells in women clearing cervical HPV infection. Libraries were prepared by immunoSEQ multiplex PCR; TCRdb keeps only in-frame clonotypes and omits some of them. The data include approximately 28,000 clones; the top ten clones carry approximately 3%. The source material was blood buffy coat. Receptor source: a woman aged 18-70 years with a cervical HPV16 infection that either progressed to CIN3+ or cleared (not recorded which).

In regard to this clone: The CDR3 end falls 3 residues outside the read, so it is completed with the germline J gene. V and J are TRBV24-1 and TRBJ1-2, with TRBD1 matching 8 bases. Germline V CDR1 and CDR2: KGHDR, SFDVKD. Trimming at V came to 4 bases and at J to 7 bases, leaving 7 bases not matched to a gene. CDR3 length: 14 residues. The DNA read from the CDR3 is TGTGCCACCAGTGACCGACAGGGGTTGGGTGGC. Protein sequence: CATSDRQGLGG. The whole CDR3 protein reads CATSDRQGLGGYTF.

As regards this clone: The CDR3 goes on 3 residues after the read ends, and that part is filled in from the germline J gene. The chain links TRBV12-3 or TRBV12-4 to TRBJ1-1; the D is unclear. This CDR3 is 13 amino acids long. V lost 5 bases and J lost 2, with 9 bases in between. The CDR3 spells CASSPLVNTEAFF. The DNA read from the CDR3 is TGTGCCAGCAGTCCCCTCGTAAACACTGAA.

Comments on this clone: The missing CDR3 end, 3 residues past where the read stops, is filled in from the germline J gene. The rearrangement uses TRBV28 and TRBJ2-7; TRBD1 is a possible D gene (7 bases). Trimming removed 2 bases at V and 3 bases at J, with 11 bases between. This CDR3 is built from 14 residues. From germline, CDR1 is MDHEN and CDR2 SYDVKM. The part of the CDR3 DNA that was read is TGTGCCAGCAGTTTACAGGGGGGCCGCTACGAG. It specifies CASSLQGGRYE. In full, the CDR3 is CASSLQGGRYEQYF.

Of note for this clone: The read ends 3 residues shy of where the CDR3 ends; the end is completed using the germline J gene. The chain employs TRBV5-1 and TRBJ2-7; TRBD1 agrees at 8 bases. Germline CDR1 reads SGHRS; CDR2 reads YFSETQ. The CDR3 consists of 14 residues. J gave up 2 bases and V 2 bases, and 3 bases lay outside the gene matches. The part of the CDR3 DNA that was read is TGCGCCAGCAGCTTCCAGGACAGGGCCTACGAG. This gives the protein CASSFQDRAYE. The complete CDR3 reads CASSFQDRAYEQYF.

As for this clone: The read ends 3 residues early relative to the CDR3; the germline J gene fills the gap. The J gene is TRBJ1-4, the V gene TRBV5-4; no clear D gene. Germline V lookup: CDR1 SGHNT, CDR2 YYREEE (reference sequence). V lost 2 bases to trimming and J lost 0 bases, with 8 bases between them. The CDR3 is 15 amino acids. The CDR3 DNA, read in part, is TGTGCCAGCAGCTTTTCGACTGCAACTAATGAAAAA. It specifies CASSFSTATNEK. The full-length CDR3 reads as CASSFSTATNEKLFF. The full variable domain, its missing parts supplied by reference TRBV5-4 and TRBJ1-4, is ETGVTQSPTHLIKTRGQQVTLRCSSQSGHNTVSWYQQALGQGPQFIFQYYREEENGRGNFPPRFSGLQFPNYSSELNVNALELDDSALYLCASSFSTATNEKLFFGSGTQLSVL.

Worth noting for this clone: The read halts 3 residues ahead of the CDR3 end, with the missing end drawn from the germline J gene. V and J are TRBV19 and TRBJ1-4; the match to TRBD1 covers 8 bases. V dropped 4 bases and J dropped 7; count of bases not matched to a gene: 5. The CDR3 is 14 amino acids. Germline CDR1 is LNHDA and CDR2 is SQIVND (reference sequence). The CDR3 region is CASSSRGRVEKLFF. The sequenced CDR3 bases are TGTGCCAGTAGTAGCAGGGGGCGCGTTGAAAAA.

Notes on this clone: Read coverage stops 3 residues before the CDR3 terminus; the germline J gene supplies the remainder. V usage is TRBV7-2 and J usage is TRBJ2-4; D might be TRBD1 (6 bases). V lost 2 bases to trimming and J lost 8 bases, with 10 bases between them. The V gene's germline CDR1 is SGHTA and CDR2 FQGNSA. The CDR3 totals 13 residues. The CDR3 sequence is CASSLFRGDIQYF. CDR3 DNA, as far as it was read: TGTGCCAGCAGCTTATTCAGGGGTGACATT.

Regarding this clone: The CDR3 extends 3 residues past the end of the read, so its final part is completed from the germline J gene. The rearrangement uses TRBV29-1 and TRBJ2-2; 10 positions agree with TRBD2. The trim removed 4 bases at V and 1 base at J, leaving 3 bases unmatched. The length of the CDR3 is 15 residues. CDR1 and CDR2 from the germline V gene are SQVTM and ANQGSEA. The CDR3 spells CSVATSGVNTGELFF. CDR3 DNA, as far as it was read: TGCAGCGTTGCCACTAGCGGGGTGAACACCGGGGAG.

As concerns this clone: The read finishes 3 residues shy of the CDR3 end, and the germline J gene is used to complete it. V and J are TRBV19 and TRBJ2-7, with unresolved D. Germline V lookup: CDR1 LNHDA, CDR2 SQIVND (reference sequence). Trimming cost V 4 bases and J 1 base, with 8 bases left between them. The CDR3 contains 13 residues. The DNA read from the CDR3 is TGTGCCAGTAGTAAGGCGGTTTCCTACGAG. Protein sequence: CASSKAVSYE. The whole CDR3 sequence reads CASSKAVSYEQYF.

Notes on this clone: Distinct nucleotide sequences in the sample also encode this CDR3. The DNA read from the CDR3 is TGTGCCAGCAGCAAACCTAGCGGAGGGGGTTCAGATACG. Translated, it gives CASSKPSGGGSDT. The full CDR3 sequence reads CASSKPSGGGSDTQYF. The chain uses TRBV7-6 and TRBJ2-3, with D perhaps matching TRBD2 (7 bases). The CDR3 end is not reached by the read, which stops 3 residues before it; the germline J gene fills it in. V shed 5 bases and J shed 4 bases, with 19 bases lying between them. This CDR3 is built from 16 residues. CDR1 is SGHVS and CDR2 is FNYEAQ in the germline V gene.

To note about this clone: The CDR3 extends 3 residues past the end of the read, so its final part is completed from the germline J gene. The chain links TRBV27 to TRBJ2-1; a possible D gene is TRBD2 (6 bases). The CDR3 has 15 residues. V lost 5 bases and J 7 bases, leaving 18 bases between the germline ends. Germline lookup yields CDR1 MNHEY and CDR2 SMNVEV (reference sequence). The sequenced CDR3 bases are TGTGCCAGCAGTCGAAAGTGGAGGGGTTTGAATGAG. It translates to CASSRKWRGLNE. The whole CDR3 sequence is CASSRKWRGLNEQFF.

CDR3 DNA, as far as it was read: TGCAGCGTTGAAGGGCCTGTCGCGGGAGACGGC. It encodes CSVEGPVAGDG. The full CDR3 protein reads CSVEGPVAGDGYTF. The V call is TRBV29-1, the J call TRBJ1-2; D not certain. The CDR3 end lies 3 residues beyond the end of the read and is filled in from the germline J gene. Germline V CDR1 and CDR2: SQVTM, ANQGSEA. CDR3 length: 14 amino acids.

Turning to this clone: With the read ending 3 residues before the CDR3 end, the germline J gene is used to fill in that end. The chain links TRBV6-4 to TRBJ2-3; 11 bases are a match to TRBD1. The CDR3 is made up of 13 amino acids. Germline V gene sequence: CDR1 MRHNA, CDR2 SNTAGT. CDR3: CASSDQDRGPQYF. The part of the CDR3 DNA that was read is TGTGCCAGCAGTGACCAGGACAGGGGGCCG.

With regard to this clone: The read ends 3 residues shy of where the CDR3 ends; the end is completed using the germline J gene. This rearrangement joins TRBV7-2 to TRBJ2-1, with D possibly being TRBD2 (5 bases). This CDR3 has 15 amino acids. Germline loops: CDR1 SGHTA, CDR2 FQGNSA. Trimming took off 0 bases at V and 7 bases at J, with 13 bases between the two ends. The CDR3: CASSLAASPGNEQFF. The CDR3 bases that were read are TGTGCCAGCAGCTTAGCGGCTAGCCCGGGGAATGAG.

The CDR3 region is CASSPPPGQGAFQAGYTF. The covered CDR3 bases are TGTGCCAGCTCACCACCGCCAGGACAGGGGGCCTTCCAGGCGGGC. The rearrangement links TRBV18 to TRBJ1-2, with 11 bases that match TRBD1. Read data end 3 residues before the CDR3 end; the end is taken from the germline J gene. Germline CDR1 KGHSH, CDR2 LQKENI. The CDR3 sequence is 18 residues long.

The CDR3 sequence is CASSLERVYNEQFF. CDR3 DNA (partial): TGTGCCAGCAGCTTAGAGAGGGTATACAATGAG. The chain joins TRBV11-1 to TRBJ2-1, with D tentatively TRBD2 (5 bases). The read halts 3 residues ahead of the CDR3 end, with the missing end drawn from the germline J gene. Germline V gene sequence: CDR1 SGHAT, CDR2 FQDESV (reference sequence). This CDR3 is 14 amino acids long. V was cut by 1 base and J by 4 bases, with 8 bases left in between.

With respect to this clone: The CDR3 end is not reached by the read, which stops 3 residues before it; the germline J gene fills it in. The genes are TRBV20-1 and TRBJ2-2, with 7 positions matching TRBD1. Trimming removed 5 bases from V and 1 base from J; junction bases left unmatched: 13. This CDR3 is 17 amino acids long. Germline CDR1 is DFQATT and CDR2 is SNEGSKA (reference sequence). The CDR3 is CSAQPGDRPRNTGELFF. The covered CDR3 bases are TGCAGTGCTCAACCCGGGGACAGACCGAGGAACACCGGGGAG.

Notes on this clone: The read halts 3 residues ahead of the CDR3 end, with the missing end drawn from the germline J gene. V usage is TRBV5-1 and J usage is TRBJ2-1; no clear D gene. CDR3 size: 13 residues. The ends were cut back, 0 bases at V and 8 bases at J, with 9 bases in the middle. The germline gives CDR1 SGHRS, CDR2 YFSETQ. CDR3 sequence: CASSLAYLDEQFF. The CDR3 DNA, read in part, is TGCGCCAGCAGCTTGGCCTATCTCGATGAG.

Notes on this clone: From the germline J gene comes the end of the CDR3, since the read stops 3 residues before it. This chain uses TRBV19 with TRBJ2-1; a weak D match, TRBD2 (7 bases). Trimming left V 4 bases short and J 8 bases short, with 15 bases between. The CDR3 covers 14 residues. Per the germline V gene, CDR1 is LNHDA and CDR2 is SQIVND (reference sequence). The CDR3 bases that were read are TGTGCCAGTAGTAAGAGGGGGGGTTACCATGAG. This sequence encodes CASSKRGGYHE. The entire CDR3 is CASSKRGGYHEQFF.